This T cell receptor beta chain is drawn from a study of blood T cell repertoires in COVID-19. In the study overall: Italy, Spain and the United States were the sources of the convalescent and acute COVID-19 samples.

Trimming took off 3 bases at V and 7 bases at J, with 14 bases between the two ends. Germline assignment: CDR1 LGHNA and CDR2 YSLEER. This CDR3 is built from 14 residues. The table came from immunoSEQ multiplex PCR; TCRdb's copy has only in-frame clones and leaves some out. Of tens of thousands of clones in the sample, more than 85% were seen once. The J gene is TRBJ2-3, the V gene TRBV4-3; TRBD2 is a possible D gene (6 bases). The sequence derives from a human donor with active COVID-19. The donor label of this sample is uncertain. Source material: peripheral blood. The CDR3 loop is CASSQGLGGNTQYF. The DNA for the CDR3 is TGCGCCAGCAGCCAGGGGTTGGGAGGAAATACGCAGTATTTT.